Included here is one T cell receptor beta chain sequence, with context. This sample is part of a study of control samples from healthy donors and cancer patients. The table came from immunoSEQ multiplex PCR; TCRdb's copy has only in-frame clones and leaves some out. The sample has 100,000 to 150,000 clones, over 85% seen once; the top ten hold 5.5% to 7%. This CDR3 has 13 amino acids. The trim removed 5 bases at V and 8 bases at J, leaving 5 bases unmatched. V usage is TRBV12-3 or TRBV12-4 and J usage is TRBJ1-4; 7 bases are shared with TRBD1. The sequencing sample was made of blood. The receptor's source is a man aged 18 to 30 in good health. In nucleotides, the CDR3 is TGTGCCAGCAGTCGACAGGGCTCCGAAAAACTGTTTTTT. This sequence encodes CASSRQGSEKLFF.